This T cell receptor beta chain was recorded in a study of blood T cell repertoires in COVID-19 (dated by TCRdb to 2020 to 2021). The study in broad terms: Samples from collaborators originated in the United States, Italy and Spain and spanned both the acute and convalescent phases of COVID-19. The material from the prospective study consisted of cDNA or gDNA derived from T cells, B-cell-depleted T cells, or PBMCs. Deeply sampled blood TCRbeta repertoires from subjects exposed to, actively infected with, or recovered from COVID-19 were included in the dataset. The repertoires were made available in a free public database intended to serve as a resource for research on the immune response to SARS-CoV-2. The samples were drawn from two sources: the first 160 participants of the ongoing ImmuneRACE study, and 1,000 to 1,500 subjects contributed by 6 global collaborators. A de-identified subject ID, COVID-19 status, age in years and sex were almost always included in the sample metadata. Where available, HLA class I and class II types were taken from metadata supplied by the sample provider and were not determined by assay-based typing.

The immunoSEQ Assay, a bias-controlled multiplex PCR, was used to amplify TCRbeta CDR3 regions from genomic DNA. The paper's data handling went like this. The number of nucleated cells in each sample was estimated from the amplification of reference gene primers within the assay. To quantify the absolute abundance of each unique TCRbeta CDR3 rearrangement, sequence reads were collapsed and filtered. For each sample, productive Simpson clonality was calculated as the square root of Simpson's diversity index across productive rearrangements. The clones in this table, taken by TCRdb from immuneACCESS, are in-frame only. Not every clone is retained; where verified, under half of the shortfall comes from an unresolved V gene, and the cause of the rest is unknown. V and J calls and clone size are given by that table; D and trimming were obtained from the DNA. The sample table shows over 60,000 clones, and around 84% are seen once. Around 11% of the sample rests with the top ten.

Study-wide conclusions, independent of this receptor: Clinical and demographic metadata were provided uncurated, with the amount varying by source and participant.

CDR1 SGHVS and CDR2 FQNEAQ are derived from the germline V gene. Inclusive of the bounding cysteine and phenylalanine, the CDR3 is 14 residues long. The read is trimmed to its CDR3 DNA, 42 bases read in frame from base 1. Trimming costs V 3 bases and J 1 base, and their ends lie 8 bases apart. This clone was detected once. Which antigen it targets is not known. Per-base quality was not reported, and no clone a single base away is much larger than it. Each collaborating institution followed its own protocols to collect whole blood in K2EDTA tubes. For TCRbeta analysis, collaborator samples were shipped as frozen whole blood, as isolated PBMCs, or as DNA extracted from either sample type.

Source material: peripheral blood. The source of this sequence is a human donor in a cohort sampled during active COVID-19. In this chain, TRBV7-8 is recombined with TRBJ2-3; 6 matching bases give a weak D call of TRBD1. Here the CDR3 is given as CASSFGQRTDTQYF. DNA sequence: TGTGCCAGCAGCTTCGGACAGCGCACAGATACGCAGTATTTT.